A single sample is the source of the 14 T cell receptor beta chains below, sequenced in a study of blood T cell repertoires in COVID-19. Data came from immunoSEQ multiplex PCR; TCRdb stores just in-frame clones and leaves some out. The repertoire has about 78,000 clones, approximately 86% of them found once; the top ten carry roughly 2%. The specimen sequenced was peripheral blood. Every receptor here comes from a woman aged 60-70 years with acute or convalescent COVID-19.

The V gene is TRBV28, the J gene TRBJ2-4; maybe TRBD1 (6 bases). The V end lost 6 bases, the J end lost 2 bases, and 11 bases lay between the germline ends. The CDR3 consists of 14 residues. The germline gives CDR1 MDHEN, CDR2 SYDVKM. DNA for the CDR3: TGTGCCAGCAGCATACAGGGTCCCAAAAACATTCAGTACTTC. It translates to CASSIQGPKNIQYF.

The J gene is TRBJ2-5, the V gene TRBV7-2; D is perhaps TRBD2 (6 bases). This CDR3 region has 14 residues. V lost 5 bases and J 1 base, leaving 11 bases between the germline ends. Germline CDR1 reads SGHTA; CDR2 reads FQGNSA. The CDR3 DNA follows: TGTGCCAGCAGCCCCCCGGGGGTCCAAGAGACCCAGTACTTC. Its protein product is CASSPPGVQETQYF.

The genes are TRBV18 and TRBJ2-2, with D possibly being TRBD2 (6 bases). Germline V gene sequence: CDR1 KGHSH, CDR2 LQKENI. The CDR3 runs to 15 residues. Deletions cut 4 bases from V and 3 bases from J, with 12 bases between. For the CDR3, the DNA is TGTGCCAGCTCACGCGCTAGCGAACACACCGGGGAGCTGTTTTTT. This translates into CASSRASEHTGELFF. The full variable domain, in which reference TRBV18 and TRBJ2-2 provide the parts outside the CDR3, is NAGVMQNPRHLVRRRGQEARLRCSPMKGHSHVYWYRQLPEEGLKFMVYLQKENIIDESGMPKERFSAEFPKEGPSILRIQQVVRGDSAAYFCASSRASEHTGELFFGEGSRLTVL.

This chain connects TRBV7-3 to TRBJ2-2, with TRBD2 identical over 8 bases. The ends lost 5 bases at V and 3 bases at J; junction bases unmatched: 8. CDR1 is SGHTA and CDR2 is FQGTGA in the germline V gene. This CDR3 has 16 amino acids. CDR3 sequence reads: CASSTNPGGDTGELFF. Written as DNA, the CDR3 is TGTGCCAGCAGCACGAACCCGGGGGGGGACACCGGGGAGCTGTTTTTT.

The rearrangement uses TRBV28 and TRBJ2-2, with 9 nucleotides matching TRBD1. The CDR3 covers 14 residues. From germline, CDR1 is MDHEN and CDR2 SYDVKM. The J segment lost 6 bases and the V segment lost 6 bases, leaving 5 bases of the junction unmatched. For the CDR3, the DNA is TGTGCCAGCAGCCGGACAGGGGCGTCCGGGGAGCTGTTTTTT. Encoded protein: CASSRTGASGELFF.

The chain employs TRBV19 and TRBJ1-2; D gene unclear. This CDR3 spans 12 amino acids. Germline-derived CDR1 and CDR2 are LNHDA and SQIVND (reference sequence). Trimming pared 5 bases from V and 11 bases from J, leaving 15 bases between. CDR3 protein: CASSPGLRWYTF. Here the CDR3 DNA reads TGTGCCAGTAGTCCTGGACTGCGGTGGTACACCTTC.

The chain has TRBV28 and TRBJ2-3; the match to TRBD2 covers 12 bases. The CDR3 spans 14 residues. Trimming removed 2 bases from V and 8 bases from J; junction bases left unmatched: 2. From germline, CDR1 is MDHEN and CDR2 SYDVKM. The CDR3 coding sequence is TGTGCCAGCAGTTTAGCTAGCGGGAGGGGTACGCAGTATTTT. It translates to CASSLASGRGTQYF.

The rearrangement links TRBV11-3 to TRBJ2-3; D unclear. This CDR3 has 14 amino acids. The V and J ends lost 5 bases and 3 bases respectively, with 12 bases between them. Germline CDR1 reads SGHNT; CDR2 reads YENEEA. In DNA, the CDR3 is TGTGCCAGCAGCGCTTACGGTTCGACAGATACGCAGTATTTT. It is translated as CASSAYGSTDTQYF.

V gene TRBV30 combines with J gene TRBJ1-6; D is possibly TRBD1 (5 bases). Germline CDR1 is GTSNPN and CDR2 is SVGIG (reference sequence). Trimming removed 0 bases at V and 3 bases at J, with 15 bases between. The CDR3 has 17 residues. CDR3 loop: CAWSVVGRGDYNSPLHF. The CDR3, as DNA: TGTGCCTGGAGTGTAGTGGGACGGGGGGACTATAATTCACCCCTCCACTTT.

CDR3 nucleotide sequence: TGCGCCAGCAGCTTGGACGGGGACACCTACAATGAGCAGTTCTTC. Residues: CASSLDGDTYNEQFF. The V gene is TRBV5-1, the J gene TRBJ2-1, with D possibly being TRBD1 (6 bases). The germline V and J ends were trimmed by 0 bases and 2 bases, with 9 bases remaining between them. CDR1 is SGHRS and CDR2 is YFSETQ in the germline V gene. The CDR3 sequence is 15 residues long.

In this sample, this clone turned up once. This chain uses TRBV28 with TRBJ2-1, with TRBD2 identical over 7 bases. Germline values: CDR1 MDHEN, CDR2 SYDVKM. V shed 2 bases, J shed 12 bases, and the junction held 7 bases outside the gene matches. The CDR3 consists of 13 residues. CDR3: CASSLPQRGRQFF. In nucleotides, the CDR3 is TGTGCCAGCAGTTTACCCCAGCGGGGTCGGCAGTTCTTC. Combining the CDR3 with reference TRBV28 and TRBJ2-1 gives the whole variable domain DVKVTQSSRYLVKRTGEKVFLECVQDMDHENMFWYRQDPGLGLRLIYFSYDVKMKEKGDIPEGYSVSREKKERFSLILESASTNQTSMYLCASSLPQRGRQFFGPGTRLTVL.

This clone has more than one count but fewer than ten. The gene calls are TRBV19 and TRBJ2-6, with a tentative D call TRBD1 (6 bases). The germline CDR1 and CDR2 sequences are LNHDA and SQIVND (reference sequence). The CDR3 sequence is 18 residues long. V dropped 7 bases and J dropped 0 bases, with 19 bases sitting between them. The CDR3 region is CASMGAALFPSGANVLTF. The CDR3 region has the DNA TGTGCCAGTATGGGGGCCGCCCTCTTCCCCTCTGGGGCCAACGTCCTGACTTTC. Full variable domain (remainder filled in from reference TRBV19 and TRBJ2-6): DGGITQSPKYLFRKEGQNVTLSCEQNLNHDAMYWYRQDPGQGLRLIYYSQIVNDFQKGDIAEGYSVSREKKESFPLTVTSAQKNPTAFYLCASMGAALFPSGANVLTFGAGSRLTVL.

The chain uses TRBV15 and TRBJ1-2; D is unclear. The V end lost 0 bases, the J end lost 2 bases, and 7 bases lay between the germline ends. Germline CDR1 and CDR2: LNHNV and YYDKDF (reference sequence). This CDR3 spans 14 amino acids. Here the CDR3 reads CATSRDRTNYGYTF. The CDR3 nucleotides read TGTGCCACCAGCAGAGATCGTACAAACTATGGCTACACCTTC.

The gene calls are TRBV19 and TRBJ2-3; 8 bases are shared with TRBD1. Unmatched junction bases numbered 10, after V lost 4 bases and J lost 4 bases. This CDR3 is built from 16 residues. Per the germline V gene, CDR1 is LNHDA and CDR2 is SQIVND (reference sequence). This CDR3 is CASSSRRRGRSDTQYF. The CDR3 DNA is TGTGCCAGTAGTAGCAGGCGCAGGGGGCGCTCAGATACGCAGTATTTT.